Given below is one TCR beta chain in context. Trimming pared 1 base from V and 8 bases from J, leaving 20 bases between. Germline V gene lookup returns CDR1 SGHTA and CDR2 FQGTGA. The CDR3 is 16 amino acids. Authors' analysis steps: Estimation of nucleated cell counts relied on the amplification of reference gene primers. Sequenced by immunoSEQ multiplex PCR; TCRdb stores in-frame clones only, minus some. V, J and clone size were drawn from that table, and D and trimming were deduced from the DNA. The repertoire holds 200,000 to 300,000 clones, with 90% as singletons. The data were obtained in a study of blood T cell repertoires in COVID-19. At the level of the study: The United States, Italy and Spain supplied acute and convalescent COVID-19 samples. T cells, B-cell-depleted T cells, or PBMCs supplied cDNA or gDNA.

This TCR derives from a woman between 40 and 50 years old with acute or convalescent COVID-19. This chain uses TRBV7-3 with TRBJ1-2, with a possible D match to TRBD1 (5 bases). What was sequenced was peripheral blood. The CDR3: CASSLKGTLGAEGYTF. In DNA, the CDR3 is TGTGCCAGCAGCTTAAAAGGGACTCTCGGGGCGGAAGGCTACACCTTC.